What follows are 19 T cell receptor beta chains derived from one specimen sequenced in a study of cytomegalovirus exposure and HLA in healthy donors. The PCR was carried out with 60 Vbeta primers and 13 Jbeta primers. Some clones are missing from TCRdb's copy, which holds only in-frame ones; the method was immunoSEQ multiplex PCR. The sample yields about 64,000 clones, approximately 83% seen once. Sequences were obtained from PBMCs. Source of these receptors: a female donor in good health and CMV-seronegative.

The CDR3 DNA reads TGTGCCAGCAGCTTCCTCTTGAATGAGCAGTTCTTC. It yields the protein CASSFLLNEQFF. The rearrangement joins TRBV11-2 to TRBJ2-1; D not certain. Germline lookup yields CDR1 SGHAT and CDR2 FQNNGV. The germline V and J ends were trimmed by 3 bases and 7 bases, with 7 bases remaining between them. The length of the CDR3 is 12 residues. Combining the CDR3 with reference TRBV11-2 and TRBJ2-1 gives the whole variable domain EAGVAQSPRYKIIEKRQSVAFWCNPISGHATLYWYQQILGQGPKLLIQFQNNGVVDDSQLPKDRFSAERLKGVDSTLKIQPAKLEDSAVYLCASSFLLNEQFFGPGTRLTVL.

The chain links TRBV5-4 to TRBJ2-7, with 8 bases matching TRBD1. Germline CDR1 reads SGHNT; CDR2 reads YYREEE (reference sequence). CDR3 size: 15 residues. Losses at the gene ends were 4 bases for V and 2 bases for J; bases not matched to a gene: 8. The CDR3 nucleotides read TGTGCCAGCAGCACCTGGACAGGGAATCCCTACGAGCAGTACTTC. Its protein product is CASSTWTGNPYEQYF.

The chain joins TRBV27 to TRBJ1-4; D ambiguous. The CDR3 has 14 amino acids. V was shortened by 3 bases and J by 8 bases, with 13 bases between the two germline ends. The germline gives CDR1 MNHEY, CDR2 SMNVEV (reference sequence). CDR3 residues: CASSFRPWEEKLFF. The DNA of the CDR3 is TGTGCCAGCAGTTTCCGTCCCTGGGAGGAAAAACTGTTTTTT.

This sequence joins TRBV9 and TRBJ2-3; 7 bases fit TRBD2. The junction had 10 bases not matched to a gene; V was cut back by 0 bases and J by 9 bases. The CDR3 covers 15 residues. CDR1 is SGDLS, CDR2 YYNGEE, per germline. The CDR3 loop reads CASSVGGGDSRTQYF. The CDR3 DNA is TGTGCCAGCAGCGTAGGTGGGGGGGACTCTCGGACGCAGTATTTT.

The chain recombines TRBV6-1 with TRBJ1-1; 7 bases fit TRBD1. Germline trimming cut 5 bases from V and 1 base from J; bases unmatched to any gene: 7. CDR3 size: 15 residues. Per germline, CDR1 MNHNS and CDR2 SASEGT. DNA of the CDR3: TGTGCCAGCAGTTCCCTACAGGGGACGAACACTGAAGCTTTCTTT. Amino acids: CASSSLQGTNTEAFF.

The chain uses TRBV6-5 and TRBJ2-7, with 9 nucleotides matching TRBD1. Germline V CDR1 and CDR2: MNHEY, SVGAGI. The CDR3 length is 13 residues. V dropped 5 bases and J dropped 9; count of bases not matched to a gene: 8. The CDR3 DNA reads as TGTGCCAGCAGTACAGGGGGCGATGTCGGGCAGTACTTC. Amino acids: CASSTGGDVGQYF.

The rearrangement links TRBV6-1 to TRBJ1-5, with 9 bases fitting TRBD1. From germline, CDR1 is MNHNS and CDR2 SASEGT. The CDR3 contains 14 residues. Trimming removed 5 bases from V and 7 bases from J; junction bases left unmatched: 6. This chain's CDR3 is CASSYGQGLQPQHF. The CDR3 DNA reads as TGTGCCAGCAGTTATGGACAGGGGCTGCAGCCCCAGCATTTT.

The rearrangement links TRBV28 to TRBJ2-7; 7 bases align to TRBD2. The junction had 8 bases not matched to a gene; V was cut back by 8 bases and J by 7 bases. Germline CDR1 reads MDHEN; CDR2 reads SYDVKM. The CDR3 contains 12 residues. CDR3 residues: CASGRAMREQYF. Here the CDR3 DNA reads TGTGCCAGCGGGAGGGCCATGCGGGAGCAGTACTTC. Supplemented by reference TRBV28 and TRBJ2-7, the full variable domain reads DVKVTQSSRYLVKRTGEKVFLECVQDMDHENMFWYRQDPGLGLRLIYFSYDVKMKEKGDIPEGYSVSREKKERFSLILESASTNQTSMYLCASGRAMREQYFGPGTRLTVT.

This rearrangement joins TRBV28 to TRBJ2-4; TRBD1 matches 8 bases. This CDR3 is built from 16 residues. V was pared by 5 bases and J by 8 bases, with 14 bases of the junction left unmatched. Germline V gene lookup returns CDR1 MDHEN and CDR2 SYDVKM. The CDR3 spells CASSGLRQGKFYIQYF. CDR3 nucleotides: TGTGCCAGCAGTGGACTACGACAGGGGAAATTCTACATTCAGTACTTC.

For the CDR3, the DNA is TGTGCCAGCAGCCTACAGGGGCCTTGGACGAGAGAGACCCAGTACTTC. Protein sequence: CASSLQGPWTRETQYF. The chain recombines TRBV5-6 with TRBJ2-5; 7 bases agree with TRBD1. Germline CDR1 is SGHDT and CDR2 is YYEEEE. Trimming cost V 4 bases and J 4 bases; bases outside gene matches: 13. CDR3 length: 16 residues. Using reference TRBV5-6 and TRBJ2-5 for the parts outside the CDR3, the full variable domain is DAGVTQSPTHLIKTRGQQVTLRCSPKSGHDTVSWYQQALGQGPQFIFQYYEEEERQRGNFPDRFSGHQFPNYSSELNVNALLLGDSALYLCASSLQGPWTRETQYFGPGTRLLVL.

The chain employs TRBV19 and TRBJ2-1, with 9 bases lining up with TRBD2. From germline, CDR1 is LNHDA and CDR2 SQIVND (reference sequence). The CDR3 runs 16 residues. Trimming took 4 bases from V and 7 from J; bases not matched to a gene: 11. The CDR3 reads CASSSHGRGGRNEQFF. CDR3 coding DNA: TGTGCCAGTAGTAGCCACGGGCGGGGGGGCCGGAATGAGCAGTTCTTC. Filled out from reference TRBV19 and TRBJ2-1, the complete variable domain reads DGGITQSPKYLFRKEGQNVTLSCEQNLNHDAMYWYRQDPGQGLRLIYYSQIVNDFQKGDIAEGYSVSREKKESFPLTVTSAQKNPTAFYLCASSSHGRGGRNEQFFGPGTRLTVL.

This rearrangement joins TRBV7-2 to TRBJ1-2; D is possibly TRBD1 (6 bases). Trimming removed 7 bases at V and 5 bases at J, with 14 bases between. The CDR3 totals 13 residues. CDR1 is SGHTA and CDR2 is FQGNSA in the germline V gene. As DNA, the CDR3 is TGTGCCAGCACCCCCGGGAGGGGGTATGGCTACACCTTC. This codes for CASTPGRGYGYTF.

This chain joins TRBV2 and TRBJ1-4; D uncertain. CDR1 is SNHLY and CDR2 is FYNNEI in the germline V gene. V lost 6 bases and J 4 bases, leaving 12 bases between the germline ends. The CDR3 runs to 14 residues. As DNA, the CDR3 is TGTGCCAGCAGGGGAGGGAGTAATAATGAAAAACTGTTTTTT. It yields the protein CASRGGSNNEKLFF.

This clone was counted a few times. This CDR3 is also generated by other DNA sequences in the sample. The chain is built from TRBV5-1 and TRBJ2-7; the match to TRBD2 covers 10 bases. The germline V gene encodes CDR1 SGHRS and CDR2 YFSETQ. Losses at the gene ends were 4 bases for V and 0 bases for J; bases not matched to a gene: 4. The CDR3 is 15 residues long. For the CDR3, the DNA is TGCGCCAGCAGCCCACTAGCGGGGCCCTCCTACGAGCAGTACTTC. The encoded protein is CASSPLAGPSYEQYF.

This CDR3 reads CASSVGEGGANVLTF. In nucleotides, the CDR3 is TGTGCCAGCAGCGTAGGGGAGGGGGGTGCCAACGTCCTGACTTTC. The chain links TRBV9 to TRBJ2-6; maybe TRBD2 (7 bases). Germline V gene sequence: CDR1 SGDLS, CDR2 YYNGEE. Trimming left V 0 bases short and J 7 bases short, with 11 bases between. This CDR3 comprises 15 residues.

The chain employs TRBV2 and TRBJ2-7, with 9 bases fitting TRBD2. The germline V gene encodes CDR1 SNHLY and CDR2 FYNNEI. The length of the CDR3 is 14 residues. The V segment lost 6 bases and the J segment 4 bases; nucleotides outside the gene matches: 7. This CDR3 reads CASRGSGRRYEQYF. The DNA of the CDR3 is TGTGCCAGCAGGGGTAGCGGGAGAAGGTACGAGCAGTACTTC.

This clone was recorded a few times. V and J are TRBV6-1 and TRBJ2-5, with TRBD2 matching over 8 bases. This CDR3 has 15 amino acids. The germline CDR1 and CDR2 sequences are MNHNS and SASEGT. V shed 2 bases and J 6 bases; nucleotides not matched to a gene: 8. The chain's CDR3 is CASSEYGGARKTQYF. CDR3 DNA: TGTGCCAGCAGTGAATACGGGGGGGCTCGTAAGACCCAGTACTTC.

The V call is TRBV7-9, the J call TRBJ1-2; D is possibly TRBD1 (6 bases). The CDR3 extends over 14 amino acids. With 7 bases removed from V and 2 bases from J, the gap between germline ends came to 14 bases. Germline V gene sequence: CDR1 SEHNR, CDR2 FQNEAQ (reference sequence). CDR3 DNA: TGTGCCAGCACCCCCGGGACAACCAACTATGGCTACACCTTC. It encodes CASTPGTTNYGYTF.

V usage is TRBV27 and J usage is TRBJ2-7, with TRBD1 identical over 7 bases. V was pared by 5 bases and J by 4 bases, with 17 bases of the junction left unmatched. Looked up from germline, CDR1 is MNHEY and CDR2 is SMNVEV (reference sequence). The CDR3 runs 17 residues. CDR3 nucleotides: TGTGCCAGCAGTCCAAAACGGGGACAGATGAAGGGGTACGAGCAGTACTTC. Translated, it gives CASSPKRGQMKGYEQYF.